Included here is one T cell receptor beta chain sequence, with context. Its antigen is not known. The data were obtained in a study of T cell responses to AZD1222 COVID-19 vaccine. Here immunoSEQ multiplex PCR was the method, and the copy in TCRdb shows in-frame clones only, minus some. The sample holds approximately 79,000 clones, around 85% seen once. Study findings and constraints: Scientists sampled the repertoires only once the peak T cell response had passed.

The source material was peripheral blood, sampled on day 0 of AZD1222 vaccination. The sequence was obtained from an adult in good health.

This CDR3 reads CASSPATAGNTIYF. CDR3 nucleotide sequence: TGTGCCAGTAGTCCCGCGACAGCTGGAAACACCATATATTTT. The chain employs TRBV19 and TRBJ1-3, with D perhaps TRBD1 (5 bases). Per the germline V gene, CDR1 is LNHDA and CDR2 is SQIVND (reference sequence). V was pared by 5 bases and J by 2 bases, with 10 bases between. The CDR3 runs to 14 residues.